The clone carrying this T cell receptor beta chain showed up many times. Trimming took 4 bases from V and 5 from J, leaving 15 bases between them. From germline, CDR1 is SGHRS and CDR2 YFSETQ. The CDR3 is 14 amino acids. The sample belongs to a study of human T cells and chemical hapten exposure. Each cDNA molecule in the library carried unique molecular identifiers. MiXCR, applied by TCRdb to the RACE reads, yields one record per CDR3 protein. The table lists roughly 71,000 distinct CDR3 sequences, roughly 6.6% of them singletons. Time point indicated: healthy volunteer bleed at 6 weeks. Whole blood that had not been fractionated was the source of extracted total RNA.

This clonotype originated in a female donor in good health. Some clones in this sample may be carry-over from other donors' samples. The sequencing sample was made of whole blood. The rearrangement uses TRBV5-1 and TRBJ1-1, with D possibly being TRBD1 (5 bases). CDR3 residues: CASSAGAGVTEAFF. The DNA for the CDR3 is TGCGCCAGCAGCGCCGGGGCTGGGGTAACTGAAGCTTTCTTT.